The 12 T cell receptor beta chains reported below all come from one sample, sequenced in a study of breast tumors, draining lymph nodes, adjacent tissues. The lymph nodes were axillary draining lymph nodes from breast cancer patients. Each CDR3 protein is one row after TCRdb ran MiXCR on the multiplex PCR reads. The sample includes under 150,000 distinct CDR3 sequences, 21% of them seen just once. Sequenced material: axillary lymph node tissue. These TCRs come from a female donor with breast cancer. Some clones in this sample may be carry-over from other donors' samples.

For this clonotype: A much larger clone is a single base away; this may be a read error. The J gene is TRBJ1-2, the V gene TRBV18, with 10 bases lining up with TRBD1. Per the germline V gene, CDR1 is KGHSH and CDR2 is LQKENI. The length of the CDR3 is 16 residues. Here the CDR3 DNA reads TGTGCCAACTCACTAAATCCGGGACAGGGGAGCTATGGCTACACCTTC. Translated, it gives CANSLNPGQGSYGYTF.

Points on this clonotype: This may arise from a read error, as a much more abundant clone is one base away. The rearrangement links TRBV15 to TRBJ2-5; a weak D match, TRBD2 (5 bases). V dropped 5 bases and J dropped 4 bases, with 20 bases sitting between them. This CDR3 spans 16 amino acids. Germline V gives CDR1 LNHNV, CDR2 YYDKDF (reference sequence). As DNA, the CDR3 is TGTGCCACCAGCTTCCGGTCCTTTCTCGGGGTAGAGACCCAGTACTTC. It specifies CATSFRSFLGVETQYF.

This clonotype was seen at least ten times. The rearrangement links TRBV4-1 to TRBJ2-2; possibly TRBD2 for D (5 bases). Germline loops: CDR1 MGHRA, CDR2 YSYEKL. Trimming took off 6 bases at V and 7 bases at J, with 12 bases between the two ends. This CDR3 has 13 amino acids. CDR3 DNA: TGCGCCAGCAGTTACCTCGGGATCGGGGAGCTGTTTTTT. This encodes CASSYLGIGELFF.

The CDR3 sequence: CASSIEGQGYYGYTF. The CDR3 region has the DNA TGTGCCAGTAGTATCGAGGGACAGGGCTACTATGGCTACACCTTC. The V and J genes are TRBV19 and TRBJ1-2; 9 nucleotides align to TRBD1. The germline CDR1 and CDR2 sequences are LNHDA and SQIVND (reference sequence). The CDR3 has 15 residues. The V and J ends lost 3 bases and 3 bases, in that order; junction bases with no gene match: 5.

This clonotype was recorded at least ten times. The CDR3 nucleotides are TGTGCCAGCAGTGAAGCGGGGGCGGCCCAGTACTTC. It is translated as CASSEAGAAQYF. This chain joins TRBV6-1 and TRBJ2-5; D perhaps matches TRBD1 (6 bases). Trimming took off 0 bases at V and 9 bases at J, with 8 bases between the two ends. The CDR3 is 12 amino acids. Germline CDR1 reads MNHNS; CDR2 reads SASEGT.

CDR3 region: CASSRTSGSENIQYF. The CDR3 nucleotides are TGTGCCAGCAGCCGTACTAGCGGGAGTGAGAACATTCAGTACTTC. This chain links TRBV7-2 with TRBJ2-4, with 11 bases identical to TRBD2. The CDR3 is 15 residues long. The trim removed 5 bases at V and 7 bases at J, leaving 7 bases unmatched. Germline CDR1 SGHTA, CDR2 FQGNSA.

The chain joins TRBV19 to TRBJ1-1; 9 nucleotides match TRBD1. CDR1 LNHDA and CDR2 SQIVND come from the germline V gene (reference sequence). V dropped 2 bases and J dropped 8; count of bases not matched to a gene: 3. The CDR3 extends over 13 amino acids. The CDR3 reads CASSIQGTGEAFF. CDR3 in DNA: TGTGCCAGTAGTATACAAGGGACAGGGGAAGCTTTCTTT.

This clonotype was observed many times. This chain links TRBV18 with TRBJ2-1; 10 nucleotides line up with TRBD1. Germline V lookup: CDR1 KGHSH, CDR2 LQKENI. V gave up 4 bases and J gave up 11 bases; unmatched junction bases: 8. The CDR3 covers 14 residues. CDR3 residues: CASSRTDRGNKQFF. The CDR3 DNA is TGTGCCAGCTCACGAACGGACAGGGGGAATAAGCAGTTCTTC.

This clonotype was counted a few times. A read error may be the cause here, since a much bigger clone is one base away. For the CDR3, the DNA is TGCAGTGCTGCCCGGACTAGCGACAACACAGATACGCAGTATTTT. It is translated as CSAARTSDNTDTQYF. The V gene is TRBV20-1, the J gene TRBJ2-3; TRBD2 aligns across 9 bases. The CDR3 totals 15 residues. The V segment lost 5 bases and the J segment 2 bases; nucleotides outside the gene matches: 8. Germline CDR1 and CDR2: DFQATT and SNEGSKA (reference sequence).

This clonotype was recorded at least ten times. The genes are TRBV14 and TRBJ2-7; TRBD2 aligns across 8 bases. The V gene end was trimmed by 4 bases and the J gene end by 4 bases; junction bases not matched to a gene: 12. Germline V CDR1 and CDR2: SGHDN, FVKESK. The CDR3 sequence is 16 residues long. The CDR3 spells CASSPRRAAGVYEQYF. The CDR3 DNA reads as TGTGCCAGCAGCCCTCGGAGGGCAGCGGGAGTGTACGAGCAGTACTTC. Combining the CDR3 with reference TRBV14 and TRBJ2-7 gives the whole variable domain EAGVTQFPSHSVIEKGQTVTLRCDPISGHDNLYWYRRVMGKEIKFLLHFVKESKQDESGMPNNRFLAERTGGTYSTLKVQPAELEDSGVYFCASSPRRAAGVYEQYFGPGTRLTVT.

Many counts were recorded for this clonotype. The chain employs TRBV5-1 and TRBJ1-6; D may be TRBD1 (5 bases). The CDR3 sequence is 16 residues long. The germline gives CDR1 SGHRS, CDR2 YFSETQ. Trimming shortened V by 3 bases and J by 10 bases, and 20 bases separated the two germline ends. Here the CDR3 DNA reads TGCGCCAGCAGCTCGGGGACTGGGGGAGACGGGTCACCCCTCCACTTT. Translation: CASSSGTGGDGSPLHF.

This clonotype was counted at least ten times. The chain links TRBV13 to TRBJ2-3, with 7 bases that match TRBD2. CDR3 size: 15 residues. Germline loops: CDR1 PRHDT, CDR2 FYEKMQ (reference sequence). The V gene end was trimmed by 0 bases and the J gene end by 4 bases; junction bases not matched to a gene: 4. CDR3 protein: CASSLGAGPADTQYF. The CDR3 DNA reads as TGTGCCAGCAGCTTAGGAGCGGGGCCTGCAGATACGCAGTATTTT.